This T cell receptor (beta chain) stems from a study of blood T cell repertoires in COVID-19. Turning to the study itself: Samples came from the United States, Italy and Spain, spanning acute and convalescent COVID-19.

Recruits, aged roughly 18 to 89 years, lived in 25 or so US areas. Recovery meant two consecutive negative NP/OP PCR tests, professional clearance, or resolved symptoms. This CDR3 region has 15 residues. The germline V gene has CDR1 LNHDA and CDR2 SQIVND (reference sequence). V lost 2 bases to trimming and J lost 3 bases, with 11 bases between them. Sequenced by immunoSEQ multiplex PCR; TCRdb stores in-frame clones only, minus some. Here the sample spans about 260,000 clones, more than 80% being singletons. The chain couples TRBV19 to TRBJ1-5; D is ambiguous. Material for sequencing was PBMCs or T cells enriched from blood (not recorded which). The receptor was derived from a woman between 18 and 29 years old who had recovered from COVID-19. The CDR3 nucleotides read TGTGCCAGTAGTATAAGCGGGGTTAACAATCAGCCCCAGCATTTT. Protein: CASSISGVNNQPQHF.